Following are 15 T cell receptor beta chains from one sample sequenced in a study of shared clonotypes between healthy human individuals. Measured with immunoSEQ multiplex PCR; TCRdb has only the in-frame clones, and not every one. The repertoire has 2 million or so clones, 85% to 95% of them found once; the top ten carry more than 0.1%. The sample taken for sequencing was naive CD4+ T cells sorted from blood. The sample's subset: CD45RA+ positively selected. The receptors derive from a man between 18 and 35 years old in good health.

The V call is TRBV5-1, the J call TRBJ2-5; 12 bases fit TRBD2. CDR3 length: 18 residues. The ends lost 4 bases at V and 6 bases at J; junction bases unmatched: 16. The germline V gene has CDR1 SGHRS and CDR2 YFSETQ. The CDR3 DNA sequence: TGCGCCAGCAGCCTCGCCGGCTCCTCGACTAGCGGGGGAAAGACCCAGTACTTC. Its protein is CASSLAGSSTSGGKTQYF. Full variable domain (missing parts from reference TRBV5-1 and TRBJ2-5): KAGVTQTPRYLIKTRGQQVTLSCSPISGHRSVSWYQQTPGQGLQFLFEYFSETQRNKGNFPGRFSGRQFSNSRSEMNVSTLELGDSALYLCASSLAGSSTSGGKTQYFGPGTRLLVL.

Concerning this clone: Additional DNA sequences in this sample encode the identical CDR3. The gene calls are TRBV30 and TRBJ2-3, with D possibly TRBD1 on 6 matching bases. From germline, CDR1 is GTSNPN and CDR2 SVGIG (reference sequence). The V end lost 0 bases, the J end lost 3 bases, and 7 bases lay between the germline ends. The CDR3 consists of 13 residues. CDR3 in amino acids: CAWSVGGTDTQYF. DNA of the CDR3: TGTGCCTGGAGTGTAGGGGGAACAGATACGCAGTATTTT.

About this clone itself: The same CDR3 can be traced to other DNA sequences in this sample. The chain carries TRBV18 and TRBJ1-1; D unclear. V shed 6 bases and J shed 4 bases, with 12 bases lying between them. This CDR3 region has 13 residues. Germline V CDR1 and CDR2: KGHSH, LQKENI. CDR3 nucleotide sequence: TGTGCCAGCTCCCCTAATAGGGCCACTGAAGCTTTCTTT. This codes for CASSPNRATEAFF. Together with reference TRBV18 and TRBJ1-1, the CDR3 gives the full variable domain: NAGVMQNPRHLVRRRGQEARLRCSPMKGHSHVYWYRQLPEEGLKFMVYLQKENIIDESGMPKERFSAEFPKEGPSILRIQQVVRGDSAAYFCASSPNRATEAFFGQGTRLTVV.

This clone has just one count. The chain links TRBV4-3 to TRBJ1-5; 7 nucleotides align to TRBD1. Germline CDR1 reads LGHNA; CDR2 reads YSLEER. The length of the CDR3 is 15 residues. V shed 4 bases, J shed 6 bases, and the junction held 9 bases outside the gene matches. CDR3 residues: CASSRGTDVSQPQHF. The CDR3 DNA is TGCGCCAGCAGCCGTGGGACAGACGTCAGTCAGCCCCAGCATTTT.

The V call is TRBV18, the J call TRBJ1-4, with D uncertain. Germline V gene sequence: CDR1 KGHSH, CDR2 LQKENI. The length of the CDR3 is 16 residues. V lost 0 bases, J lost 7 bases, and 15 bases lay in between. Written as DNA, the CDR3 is TGTGCCAGCTCACCACCCGGCTATACCGAGGGTGAAAAACTGTTTTTT. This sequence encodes CASSPPGYTEGEKLFF. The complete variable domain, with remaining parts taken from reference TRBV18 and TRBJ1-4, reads NAGVMQNPRHLVRRRGQEARLRCSPMKGHSHVYWYRQLPEEGLKFMVYLQKENIIDESGMPKERFSAEFPKEGPSILRIQQVVRGDSAAYFCASSPPGYTEGEKLFFGSGTQLSVL.

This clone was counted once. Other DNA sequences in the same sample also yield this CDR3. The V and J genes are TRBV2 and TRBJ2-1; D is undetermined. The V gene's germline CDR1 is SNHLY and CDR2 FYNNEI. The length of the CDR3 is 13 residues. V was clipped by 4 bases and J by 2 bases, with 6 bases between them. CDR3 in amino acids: CASSVGTYNEQFF. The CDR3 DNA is TGTGCCAGCAGTGTAGGCACCTACAATGAGCAGTTCTTC.

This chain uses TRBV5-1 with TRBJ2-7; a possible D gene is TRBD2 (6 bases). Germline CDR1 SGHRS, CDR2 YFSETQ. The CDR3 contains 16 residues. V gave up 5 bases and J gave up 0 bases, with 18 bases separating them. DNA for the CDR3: TGCGCCAGCAGTTCTCGGGGACTTGTGAGCTCCTACGAGCAGTACTTC. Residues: CASSSRGLVSSYEQYF.

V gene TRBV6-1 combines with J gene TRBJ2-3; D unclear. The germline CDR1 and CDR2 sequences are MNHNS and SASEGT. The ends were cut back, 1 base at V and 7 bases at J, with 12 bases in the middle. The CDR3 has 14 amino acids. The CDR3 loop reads CASSEEVQQYTQYF. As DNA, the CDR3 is TGTGCCAGCAGTGAAGAGGTGCAGCAATATACGCAGTATTTT.

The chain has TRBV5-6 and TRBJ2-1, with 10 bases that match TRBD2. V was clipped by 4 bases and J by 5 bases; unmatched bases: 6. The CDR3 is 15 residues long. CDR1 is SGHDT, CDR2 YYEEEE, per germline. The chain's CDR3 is CASSPLAGANNEQFF. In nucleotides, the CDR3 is TGTGCCAGCAGCCCCCTAGCGGGAGCTAACAATGAGCAGTTCTTC.

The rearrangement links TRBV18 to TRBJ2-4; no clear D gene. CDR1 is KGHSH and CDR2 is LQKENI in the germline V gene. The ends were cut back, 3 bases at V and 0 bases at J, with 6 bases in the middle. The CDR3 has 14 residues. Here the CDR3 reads CASSPTLAKNIQYF. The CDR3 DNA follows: TGTGCCAGCTCACCCACATTAGCCAAAAACATTCAGTACTTC.

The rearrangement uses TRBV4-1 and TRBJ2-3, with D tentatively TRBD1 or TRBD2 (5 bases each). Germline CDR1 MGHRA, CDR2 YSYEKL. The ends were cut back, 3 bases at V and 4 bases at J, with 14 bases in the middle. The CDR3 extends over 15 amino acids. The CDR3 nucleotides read TGCGCCAGCAGCCACCCCGGGATGGGGCCAGATACGCAGTATTTT. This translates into CASSHPGMGPDTQYF.

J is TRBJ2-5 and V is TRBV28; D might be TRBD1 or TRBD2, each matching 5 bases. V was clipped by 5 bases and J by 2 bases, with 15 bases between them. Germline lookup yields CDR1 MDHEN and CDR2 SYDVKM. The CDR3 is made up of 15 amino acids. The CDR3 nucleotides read TGTGCCAGCAGTGGAGCAGGGAGTGGGCAAGAGACCCAGTACTTC. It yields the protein CASSGAGSGQETQYF.

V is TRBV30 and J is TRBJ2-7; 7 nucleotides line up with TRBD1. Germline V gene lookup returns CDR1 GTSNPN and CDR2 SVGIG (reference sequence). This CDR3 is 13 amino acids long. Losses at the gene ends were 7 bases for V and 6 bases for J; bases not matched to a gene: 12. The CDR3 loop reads CAYSRDRGREQYF. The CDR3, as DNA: TGTGCCTACTCCCGGGACAGAGGACGCGAGCAGTACTTC.

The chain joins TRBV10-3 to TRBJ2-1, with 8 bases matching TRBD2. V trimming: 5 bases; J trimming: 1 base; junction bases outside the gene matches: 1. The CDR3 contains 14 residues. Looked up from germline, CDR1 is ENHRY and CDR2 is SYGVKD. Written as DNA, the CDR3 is TGTGCCATCAGTACTAGCGGATCCTACAATGAGCAGTTCTTC. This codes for CAISTSGSYNEQFF.

The CDR3 bases are TGTGCCAGCAGCGCACAGGGAAATCAGCCCCAGCATTTT. This codes for CASSAQGNQPQHF. This sequence joins TRBV6-4 and TRBJ1-5; possible D gene TRBD1, 6 bases. The germline V and J ends were trimmed by 6 bases and 4 bases, with 10 bases remaining between them. The CDR3 is 13 amino acids. Germline assignment: CDR1 MRHNA and CDR2 SNTAGT.